This entry lists 7 T cell receptor beta chains sequenced from one sample in a study of blood T cell repertoires in COVID-19. TCRdb's copy holds only in-frame clones and misses some; the assay was immunoSEQ multiplex PCR. The sample lists fewer than 350,000 clones, about 89% occurring once. The sample comprised PBMCs or T cells enriched from blood (not recorded which). These receptors were obtained from a man aged 55 to 69 who had recovered from COVID-19.

The chain carries TRBV5-1 and TRBJ2-5; D is possibly TRBD2 (5 bases). Germline assignment: CDR1 SGHRS and CDR2 YFSETQ. The V end lost 3 bases, the J end lost 1 base, and 10 bases lay between the germline ends. The CDR3 contains 14 residues. CDR3 region: CASSSSEGQETQYF. The CDR3 DNA reads as TGCGCCAGCAGCTCCTCCGAGGGCCAAGAGACCCAGTACTTC. Full variable domain (missing parts from reference TRBV5-1 and TRBJ2-5): KAGVTQTPRYLIKTRGQQVTLSCSPISGHRSVSWYQQTPGQGLQFLFEYFSETQRNKGNFPGRFSGRQFSNSRSEMNVSTLELGDSALYLCASSSSEGQETQYFGPGTRLLVL.

Comments on this clone: Distinct nucleotide sequences in the sample also encode this CDR3. The CDR3: CASSPPGQGANEQFF. In nucleotides, the CDR3 is TGTGCCAGCAGCCCGCCGGGGCAGGGGGCAAATGAGCAGTTCTTC. The chain is built from TRBV7-9 and TRBJ2-1, with 8 bases lining up with TRBD1. Germline V gives CDR1 SEHNR, CDR2 FQNEAQ (reference sequence). The V segment lost 5 bases and the J segment 7 bases; nucleotides outside the gene matches: 10. The CDR3 is 15 residues long.

This clone has a single count. This chain links TRBV19 with TRBJ2-7, with 14 positions matching TRBD2. The CDR3 is 15 residues long. The germline gives CDR1 LNHDA, CDR2 SQIVND (reference sequence). Trimming at V came to 5 bases and at J to 3 bases, leaving 3 bases not matched to a gene. For the CDR3, the DNA is TGTGCCAGTAGTGCGGGGACTAGCGGGAGCTACGAGCAGTACTTC. This encodes CASSAGTSGSYEQYF. The full variable domain, with the rest looked up from reference TRBV19 and TRBJ2-7, is DGGITQSPKYLFRKEGQNVTLSCEQNLNHDAMYWYRQDPGQGLRLIYYSQIVNDFQKGDIAEGYSVSREKKESFPLTVTSAQKNPTAFYLCASSAGTSGSYEQYFGPGTRLTVT.

The chain has TRBV5-1 and TRBJ2-1, with D maybe TRBD2 (6 bases). The CDR3 has 15 amino acids. V was trimmed by 0 bases and J by 3 bases, leaving 10 bases between them. Germline CDR1 and CDR2: SGHRS and YFSETQ. The CDR3 reads CASSLALAIYNEQFF. Here the CDR3 DNA reads TGCGCCAGCAGCTTGGCTCTAGCGATCTACAATGAGCAGTTCTTC.

J is TRBJ2-2 and V is TRBV28, with TRBD1 as a possible D gene (6 bases). CDR3 length: 15 residues. Trimming stripped 2 bases from V and 1 base from J, with 8 bases between. The germline gives CDR1 MDHEN, CDR2 SYDVKM. The CDR3 sequence: CASSLVGGNTGELFF. The CDR3 DNA follows: TGTGCCAGCAGTTTAGTAGGGGGGAACACCGGGGAGCTGTTTTTT. The whole variable domain, filled in from reference TRBV28 and TRBJ2-2, reads DVKVTQSSRYLVKRTGEKVFLECVQDMDHENMFWYRQDPGLGLRLIYFSYDVKMKEKGDIPEGYSVSREKKERFSLILESASTNQTSMYLCASSLVGGNTGELFFGEGSRLTVL.

This chain connects TRBV10-3 to TRBJ2-7, with 9 bases lining up with TRBD2. The CDR3 has 15 amino acids. V gave up 6 bases and J gave up 2 bases; unmatched junction bases: 8. Germline lookup yields CDR1 ENHRY and CDR2 SYGVKD. CDR3 protein: CAISPTSGKPYEQYF. CDR3 sequence (DNA): TGTGCCATCAGCCCGACTAGCGGCAAACCCTACGAGCAGTACTTC.

About this clone: At the DNA level, this CDR3 is encoded by other sequences in the same sample as well. This chain joins TRBV30 and TRBJ2-2; TRBD1 matches at 7 bases. CDR1 is GTSNPN, CDR2 SVGIG, per germline (reference sequence). CDR3 length equals 15 residues. V shed 3 bases, J shed 2 bases, and the junction held 6 bases outside the gene matches. CDR3 sequence reads: CAWRAGTANTGELFF. Here the CDR3 DNA reads TGTGCCTGGAGGGCCGGGACAGCCAACACCGGGGAGCTGTTTTTT.